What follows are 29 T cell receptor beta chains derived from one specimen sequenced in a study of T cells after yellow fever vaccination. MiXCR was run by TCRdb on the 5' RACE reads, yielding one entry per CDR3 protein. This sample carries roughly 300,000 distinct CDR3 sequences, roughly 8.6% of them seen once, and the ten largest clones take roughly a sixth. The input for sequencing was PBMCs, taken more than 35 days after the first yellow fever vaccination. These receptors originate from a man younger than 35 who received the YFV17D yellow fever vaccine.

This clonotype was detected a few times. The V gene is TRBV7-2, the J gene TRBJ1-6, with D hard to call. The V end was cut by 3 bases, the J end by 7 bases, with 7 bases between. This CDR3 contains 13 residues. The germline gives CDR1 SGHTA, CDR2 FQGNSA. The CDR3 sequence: CASSLPGNSPLHF. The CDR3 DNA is TGTGCCAGCAGCTTGCCAGGAAATTCACCCCTCCACTTT.

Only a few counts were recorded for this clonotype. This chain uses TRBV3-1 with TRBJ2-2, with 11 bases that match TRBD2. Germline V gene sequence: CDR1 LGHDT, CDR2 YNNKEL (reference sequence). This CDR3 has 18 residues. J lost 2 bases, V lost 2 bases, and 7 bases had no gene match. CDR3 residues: CASSQPGTSGPNTGELFF. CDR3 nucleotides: TGTGCCAGCAGCCAACCCGGGACTAGCGGACCTAACACCGGGGAGCTGTTTTTT.

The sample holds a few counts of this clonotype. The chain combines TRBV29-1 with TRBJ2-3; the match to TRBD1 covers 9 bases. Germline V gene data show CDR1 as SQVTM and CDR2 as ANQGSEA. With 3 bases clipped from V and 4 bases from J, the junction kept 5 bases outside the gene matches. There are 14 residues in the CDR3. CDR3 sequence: CSVDWTGAADTQYF. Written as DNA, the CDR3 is TGCAGCGTTGACTGGACAGGGGCGGCAGATACGCAGTATTTT.

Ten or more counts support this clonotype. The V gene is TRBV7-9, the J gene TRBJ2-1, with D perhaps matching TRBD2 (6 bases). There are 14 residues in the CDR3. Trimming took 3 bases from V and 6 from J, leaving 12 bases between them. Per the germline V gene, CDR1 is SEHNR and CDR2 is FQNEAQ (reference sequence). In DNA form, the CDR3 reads TGTGCCAGCAGCTTTGTGGGCGGGGTCAATGAGCAGTTCTTC. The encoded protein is CASSFVGGVNEQFF.

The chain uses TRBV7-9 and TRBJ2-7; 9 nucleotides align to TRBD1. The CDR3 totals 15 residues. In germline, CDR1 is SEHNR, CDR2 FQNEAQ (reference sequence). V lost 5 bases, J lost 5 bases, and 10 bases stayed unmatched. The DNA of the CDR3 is TGTGCCAGCAGCCGCGGAAGGGACAGGGTGGACGAGCAGTACTTC. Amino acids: CASSRGRDRVDEQYF. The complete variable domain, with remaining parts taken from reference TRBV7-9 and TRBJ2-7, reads DTGVSQNPRHKITKRGQNVTFRCDPISEHNRLYWYRQTLGQGPEFLTYFQNEAQLEKSRLLSDRFSAERPKGSFSTLEIQRTEQGDSAMYLCASSRGRDRVDEQYFGPGTRLTVT.

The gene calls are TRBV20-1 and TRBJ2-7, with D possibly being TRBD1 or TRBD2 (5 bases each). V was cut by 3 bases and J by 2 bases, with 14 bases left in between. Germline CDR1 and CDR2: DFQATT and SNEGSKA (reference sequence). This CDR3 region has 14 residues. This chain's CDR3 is CSASLLGETYEQYF. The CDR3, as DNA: TGCAGTGCTAGCCTTTTAGGGGAGACCTACGAGCAGTACTTC.

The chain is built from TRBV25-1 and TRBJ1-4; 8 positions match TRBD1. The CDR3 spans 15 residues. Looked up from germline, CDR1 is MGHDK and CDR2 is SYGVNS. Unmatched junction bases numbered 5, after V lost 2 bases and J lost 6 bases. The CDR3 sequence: CASSELGQGDEKLFF. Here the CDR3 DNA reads TGTGCCAGCAGTGAACTAGGACAGGGAGATGAAAAACTGTTTTTT.

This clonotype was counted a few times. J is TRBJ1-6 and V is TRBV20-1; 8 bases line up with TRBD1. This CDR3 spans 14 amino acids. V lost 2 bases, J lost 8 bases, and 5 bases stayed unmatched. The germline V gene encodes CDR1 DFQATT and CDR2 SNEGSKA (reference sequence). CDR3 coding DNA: TGCAGTGCTAGACAGGGGGCTACCTATTCACCCCTCCACTTT. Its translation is CSARQGATYSPLHF.

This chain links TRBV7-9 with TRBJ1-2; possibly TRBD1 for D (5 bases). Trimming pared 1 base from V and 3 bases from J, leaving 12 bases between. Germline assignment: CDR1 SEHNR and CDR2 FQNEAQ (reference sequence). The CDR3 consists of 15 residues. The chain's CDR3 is CASSLGGGTDYGYTF. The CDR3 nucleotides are TGTGCCAGCAGCTTAGGGGGGGGGACCGACTATGGCTACACCTTC.

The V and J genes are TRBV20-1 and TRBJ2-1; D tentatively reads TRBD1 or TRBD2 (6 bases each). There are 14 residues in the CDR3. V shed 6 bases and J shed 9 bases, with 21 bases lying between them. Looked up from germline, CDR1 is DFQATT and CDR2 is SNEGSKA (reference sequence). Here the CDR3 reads CSAQRQDAGSEQFF. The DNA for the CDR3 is TGCAGTGCCCAACGACAGGACGCGGGGAGTGAGCAGTTCTTC.

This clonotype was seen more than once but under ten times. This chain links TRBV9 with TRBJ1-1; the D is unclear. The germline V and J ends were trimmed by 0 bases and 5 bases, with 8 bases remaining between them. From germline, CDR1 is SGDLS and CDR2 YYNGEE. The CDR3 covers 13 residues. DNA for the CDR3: TGTGCCAGCAGCGTAGTTGCGGGGACTGAAGCTTTCTTT. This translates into CASSVVAGTEAFF.

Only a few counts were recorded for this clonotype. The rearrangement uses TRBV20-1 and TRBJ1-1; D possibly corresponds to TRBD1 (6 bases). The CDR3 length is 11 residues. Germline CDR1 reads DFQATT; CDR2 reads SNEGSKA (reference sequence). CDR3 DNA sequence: TGCAGGGTGACAGGTACCACTGAAGCTTTCTTT. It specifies CRVTGTTEAFF.

CDR3 DNA: TGCGCCAGCAGCCGCATTTTGGAGGGAGATACGCAGTATTTT. Protein: CASSRILEGDTQYF. The chain couples TRBV4-1 to TRBJ2-3; D might be TRBD2 (6 bases). The V and J ends lost 4 bases and 5 bases respectively, with 13 bases between them. The CDR3 sequence is 14 residues long. Germline V gene data show CDR1 as MGHRA and CDR2 as YSYEKL.

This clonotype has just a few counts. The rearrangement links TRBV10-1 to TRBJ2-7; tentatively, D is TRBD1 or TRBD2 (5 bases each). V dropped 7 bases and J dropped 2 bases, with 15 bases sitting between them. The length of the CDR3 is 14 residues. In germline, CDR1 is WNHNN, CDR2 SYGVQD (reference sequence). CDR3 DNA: TGCGCCAGCAAAGGGACCGACCCACCCTACGAGCAGTACTTC. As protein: CASKGTDPPYEQYF.

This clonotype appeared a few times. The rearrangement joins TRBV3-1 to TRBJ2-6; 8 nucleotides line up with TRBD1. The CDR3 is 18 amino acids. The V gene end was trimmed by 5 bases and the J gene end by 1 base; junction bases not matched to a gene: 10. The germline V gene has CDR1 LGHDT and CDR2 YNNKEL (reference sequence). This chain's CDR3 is CASSDPGQVGSGANVLTF. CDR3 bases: TGTGCCAGCAGCGACCCGGGACAGGTAGGGTCTGGGGCCAACGTCCTGACTTTC.

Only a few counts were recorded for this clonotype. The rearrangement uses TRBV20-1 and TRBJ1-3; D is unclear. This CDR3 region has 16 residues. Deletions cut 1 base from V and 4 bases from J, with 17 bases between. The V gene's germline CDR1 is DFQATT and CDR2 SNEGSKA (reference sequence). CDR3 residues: CSARALRVSGGNTIYF. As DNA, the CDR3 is TGCAGTGCTAGAGCCCTTAGGGTTTCGGGGGGAAACACCATATATTTT.

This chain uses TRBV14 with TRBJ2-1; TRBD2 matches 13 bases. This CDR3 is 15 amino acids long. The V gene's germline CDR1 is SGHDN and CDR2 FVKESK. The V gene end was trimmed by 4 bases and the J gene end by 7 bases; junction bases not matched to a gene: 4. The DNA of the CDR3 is TGTGCCAGCAGCCTACTAGCGGGGGGGGCAAATGAGCAGTTCTTC. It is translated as CASSLLAGGANEQFF.

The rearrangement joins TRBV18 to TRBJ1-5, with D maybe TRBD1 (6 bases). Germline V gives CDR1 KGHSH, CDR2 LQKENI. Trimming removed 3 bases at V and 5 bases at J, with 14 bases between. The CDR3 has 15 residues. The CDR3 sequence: CASSPPGGPDQPQHF. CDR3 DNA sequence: TGTGCCAGCTCACCCCCGGGGGGCCCGGATCAGCCCCAGCATTTT.

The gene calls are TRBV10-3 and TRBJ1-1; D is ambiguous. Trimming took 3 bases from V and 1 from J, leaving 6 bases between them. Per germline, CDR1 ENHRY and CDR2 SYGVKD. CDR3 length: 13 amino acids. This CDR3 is CAISEEENTEAFF. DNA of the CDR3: TGTGCCATCAGTGAAGAAGAGAACACTGAAGCTTTCTTT.

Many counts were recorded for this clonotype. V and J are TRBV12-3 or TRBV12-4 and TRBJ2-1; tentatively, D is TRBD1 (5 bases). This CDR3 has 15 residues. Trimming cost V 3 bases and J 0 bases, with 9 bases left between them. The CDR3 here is CASSLGRSSYNEQFF. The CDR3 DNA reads TGTGCCAGCAGTTTGGGGCGGAGCTCCTACAATGAGCAGTTCTTC.

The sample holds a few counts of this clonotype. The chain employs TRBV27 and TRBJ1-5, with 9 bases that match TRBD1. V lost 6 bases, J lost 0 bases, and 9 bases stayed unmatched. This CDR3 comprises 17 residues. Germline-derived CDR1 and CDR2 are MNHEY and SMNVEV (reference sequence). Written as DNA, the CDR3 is TGTGCCAGCAGCCCCCGATCGGGACAGGGTAGCAATCAGCCCCAGCATTTT. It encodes CASSPRSGQGSNQPQHF.

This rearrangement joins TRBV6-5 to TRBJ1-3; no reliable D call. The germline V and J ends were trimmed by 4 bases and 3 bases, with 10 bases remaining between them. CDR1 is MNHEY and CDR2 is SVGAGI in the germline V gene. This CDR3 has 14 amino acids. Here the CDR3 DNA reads TGTGCCAGCAGTTTAACGACTAATGGAAACACCATATATTTT. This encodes CASSLTTNGNTIYF.

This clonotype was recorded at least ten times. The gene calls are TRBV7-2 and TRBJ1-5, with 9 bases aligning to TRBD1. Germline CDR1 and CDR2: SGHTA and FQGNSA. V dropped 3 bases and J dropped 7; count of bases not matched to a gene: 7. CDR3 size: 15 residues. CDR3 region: CASSLGQGLGQPQHF. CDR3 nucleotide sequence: TGTGCCAGCAGCTTGGGACAGGGACTAGGACAGCCCCAGCATTTT.

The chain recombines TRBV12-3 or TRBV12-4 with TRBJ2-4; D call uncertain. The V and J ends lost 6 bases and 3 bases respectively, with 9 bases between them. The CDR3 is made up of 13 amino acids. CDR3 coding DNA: TGTGCCAGCAGCGCAAACGGCAAAAACATTCAGTACTTC. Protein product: CASSANGKNIQYF.

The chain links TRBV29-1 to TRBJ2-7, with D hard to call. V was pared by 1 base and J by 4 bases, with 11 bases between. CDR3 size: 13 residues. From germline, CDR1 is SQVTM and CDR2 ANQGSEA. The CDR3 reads CSVEVGTPYEQYF. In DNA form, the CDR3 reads TGCAGCGTTGAAGTGGGTACACCTTACGAGCAGTACTTC.

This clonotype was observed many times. The CDR3 loop is CASSLGGWGNTEAFF. The CDR3 DNA follows: TGCGCCAGCAGCTTGGGCGGATGGGGGAACACTGAAGCTTTCTTT. This rearrangement joins TRBV5-1 to TRBJ1-1, with D uncertain. Germline V CDR1 and CDR2: SGHRS, YFSETQ. The CDR3 has 15 amino acids. Trimming removed 0 bases from V and 1 base from J, with 10 bases in between.

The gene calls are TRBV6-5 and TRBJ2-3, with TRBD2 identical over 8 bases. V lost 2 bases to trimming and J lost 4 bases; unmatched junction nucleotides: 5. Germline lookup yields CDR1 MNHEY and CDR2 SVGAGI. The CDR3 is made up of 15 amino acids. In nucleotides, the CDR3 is TGTGCCAGCAGTTACGACGGGGGGGCGGCAGATACGCAGTATTTT. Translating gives CASSYDGGAADTQYF.

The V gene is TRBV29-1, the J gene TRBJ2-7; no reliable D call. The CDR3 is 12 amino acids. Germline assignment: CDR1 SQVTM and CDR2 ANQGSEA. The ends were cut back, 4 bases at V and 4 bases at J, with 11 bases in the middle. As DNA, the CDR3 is TGCAGCGTTGCCGGTAGGAGTTACGAGCAGTACTTC. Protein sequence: CSVAGRSYEQYF.

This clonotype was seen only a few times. CDR3 DNA: TGTGCCAGCAGGACAGACACAGATACGCAGTATTTT. Translating gives CASRTDTDTQYF. The chain uses TRBV6-5 and TRBJ2-3, with a tentative D call TRBD1 (5 bases). CDR1 is MNHEY and CDR2 is SVGAGI in the germline V gene. V was trimmed by 6 bases and J by 2 bases, leaving 6 bases between them. The CDR3 has 12 amino acids.